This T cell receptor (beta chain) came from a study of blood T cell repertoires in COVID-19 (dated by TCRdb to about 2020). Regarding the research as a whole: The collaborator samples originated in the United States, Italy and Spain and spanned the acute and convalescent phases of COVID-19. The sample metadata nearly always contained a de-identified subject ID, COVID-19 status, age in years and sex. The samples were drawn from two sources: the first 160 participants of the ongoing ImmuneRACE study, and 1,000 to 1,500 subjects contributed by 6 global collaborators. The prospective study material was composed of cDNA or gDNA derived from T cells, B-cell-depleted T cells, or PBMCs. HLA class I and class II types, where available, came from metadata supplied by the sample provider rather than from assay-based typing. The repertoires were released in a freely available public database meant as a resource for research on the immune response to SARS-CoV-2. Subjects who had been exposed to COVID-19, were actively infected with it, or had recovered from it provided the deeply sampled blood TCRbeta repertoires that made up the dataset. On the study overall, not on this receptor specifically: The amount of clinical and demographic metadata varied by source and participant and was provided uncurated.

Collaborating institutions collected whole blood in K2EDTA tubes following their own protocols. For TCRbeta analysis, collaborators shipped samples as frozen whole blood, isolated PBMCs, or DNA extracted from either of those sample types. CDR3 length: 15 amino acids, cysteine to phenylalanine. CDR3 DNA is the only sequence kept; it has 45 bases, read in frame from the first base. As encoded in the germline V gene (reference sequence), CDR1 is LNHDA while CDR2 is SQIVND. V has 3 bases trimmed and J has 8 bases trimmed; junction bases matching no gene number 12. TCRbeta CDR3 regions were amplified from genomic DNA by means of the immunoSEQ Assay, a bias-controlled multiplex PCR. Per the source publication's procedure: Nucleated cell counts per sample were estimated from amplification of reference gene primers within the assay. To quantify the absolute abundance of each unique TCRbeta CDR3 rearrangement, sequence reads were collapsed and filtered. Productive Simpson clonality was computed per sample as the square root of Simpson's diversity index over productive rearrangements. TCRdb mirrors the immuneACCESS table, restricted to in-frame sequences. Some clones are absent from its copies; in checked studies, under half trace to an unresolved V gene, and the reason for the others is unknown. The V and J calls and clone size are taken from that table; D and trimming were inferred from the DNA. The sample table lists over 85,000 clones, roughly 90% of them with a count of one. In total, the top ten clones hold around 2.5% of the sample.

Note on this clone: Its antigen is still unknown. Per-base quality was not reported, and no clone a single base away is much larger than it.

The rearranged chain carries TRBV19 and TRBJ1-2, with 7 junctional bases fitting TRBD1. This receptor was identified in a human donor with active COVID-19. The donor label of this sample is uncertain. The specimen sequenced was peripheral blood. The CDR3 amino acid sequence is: CASSIGPGQSPGYTF. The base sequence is TGTGCCAGTAGTATCGGGCCGGGACAGTCGCCCGGCTACACCTTC.